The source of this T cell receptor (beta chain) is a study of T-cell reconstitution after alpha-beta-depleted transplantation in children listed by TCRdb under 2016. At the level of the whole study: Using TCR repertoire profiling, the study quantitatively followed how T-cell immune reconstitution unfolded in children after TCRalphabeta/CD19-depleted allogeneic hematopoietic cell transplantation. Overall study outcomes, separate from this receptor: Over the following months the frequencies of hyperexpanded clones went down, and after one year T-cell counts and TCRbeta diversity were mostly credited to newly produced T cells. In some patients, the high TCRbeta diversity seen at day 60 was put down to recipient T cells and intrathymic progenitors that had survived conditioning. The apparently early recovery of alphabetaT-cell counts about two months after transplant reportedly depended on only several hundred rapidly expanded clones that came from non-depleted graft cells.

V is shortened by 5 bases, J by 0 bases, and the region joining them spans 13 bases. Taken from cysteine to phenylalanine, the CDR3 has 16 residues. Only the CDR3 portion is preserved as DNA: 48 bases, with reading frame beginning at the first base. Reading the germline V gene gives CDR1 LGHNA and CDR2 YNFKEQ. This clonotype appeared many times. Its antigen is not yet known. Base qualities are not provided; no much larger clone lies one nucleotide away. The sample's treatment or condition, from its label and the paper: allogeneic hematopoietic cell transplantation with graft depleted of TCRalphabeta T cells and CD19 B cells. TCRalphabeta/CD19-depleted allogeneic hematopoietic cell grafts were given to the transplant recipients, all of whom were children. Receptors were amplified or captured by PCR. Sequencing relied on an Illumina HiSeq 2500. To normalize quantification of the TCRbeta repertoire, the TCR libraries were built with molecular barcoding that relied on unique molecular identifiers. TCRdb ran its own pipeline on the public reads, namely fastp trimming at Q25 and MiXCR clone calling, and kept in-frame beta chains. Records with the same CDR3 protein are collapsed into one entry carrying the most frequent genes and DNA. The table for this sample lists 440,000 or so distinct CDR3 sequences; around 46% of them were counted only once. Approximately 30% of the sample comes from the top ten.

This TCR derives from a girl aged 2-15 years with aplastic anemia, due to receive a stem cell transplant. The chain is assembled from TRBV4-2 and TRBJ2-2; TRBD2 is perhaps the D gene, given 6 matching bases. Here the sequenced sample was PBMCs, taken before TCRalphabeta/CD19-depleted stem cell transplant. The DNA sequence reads TGTGCCAGCAGCAAAGGCAGCGGGTCGAACACCGGGGAGCTGTTTTTT. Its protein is CASSKGSGSNTGELFF.